This is a list of T cell receptor beta chains from one sample in a study of cytomegalovirus exposure and HLA in healthy donors. The data were produced by immunoSEQ multiplex PCR, yet TCRdb's version contains in-frame clones alone and is incomplete. The sample holds some 160,000 clones, around four fifths seen once. The sequencing sample was made of PBMCs. These receptors came from a boy aged 2-15 years in good health and CMV-seronegative. The CDR3 runs from the conserved cysteine through the conserved F or W.

v_call | cdr3_length | cdr3_aa
TRBV6-4 | 13 | CASKTGLREKLFF
TRBV2 | 11 | CASSQTDTQYF
TRBV25-1 | 16 | CASSEFQAGGRGEQYF
TRBV6-6 | 12 | CASSYRGDEQFF
TRBV7-9 | 14 | CASSNGQGYSPLHF
TRBV7-2 | 13 | CASSSWGGDGYTF
TRBV19 | 16 | CASSIDTGAGANVLTF
TRBV2 | 14 | CASSLDRGRFEQYF
TRBV5-4 | 17 | CASRPLRTGTVNTEAFF
TRBV7-9 | 18 | CASSLALSSGRAQETQYF
TRBV6-5 | 15 | CASSYSGPYPGELFF
TRBV28 | 19 | CASSLYRPFTLLARNEQFF
TRBV2 | 12 | CARVQGTHGYTF
TRBV2 | 13 | CASRGDRLQPQHF
TRBV10-3 | 18 | CAISEDGDLDSSRETQYF
TRBV19 | 15 | CASRPGGSGANVLTF
TRBV7-2 | 17 | CASSRRAVGGNTGELSF
TRBV21-1 | 14 | CASSLAGVTGELFF
TRBV6-4 | 16 | CASSDLRGEYQETQYF
TRBV2 | 17 | CASRPASGRTGSYEQYF
TRBV11-2 | 16 | CASSLAARGGDSPLHF
TRBV7-9 | 18 | CASSLDREGRATNEKLFF
TRBV7-9 | 17 | CASSTGGDSPVNSPLHF
TRBV4-3 | 17 | CASSQDPYSGSKDTQYF
TRBV29-1 | 12 | CSVRDRGIEAFF
TRBV5-6 | 15 | CASSIVGDLGTEAFF
TRBV9 | 16 | CASSAGIAGGSYEQYF
TRBV5-4 | 16 | CASSARTSGRGGEQFF
TRBV30 | 14 | CAWSAGTTGNTIYF
TRBV9 | 15 | CASSVETGPNEKLFF
TRBV5-8 | 17 | CASSSEYGTFPDSPLHF